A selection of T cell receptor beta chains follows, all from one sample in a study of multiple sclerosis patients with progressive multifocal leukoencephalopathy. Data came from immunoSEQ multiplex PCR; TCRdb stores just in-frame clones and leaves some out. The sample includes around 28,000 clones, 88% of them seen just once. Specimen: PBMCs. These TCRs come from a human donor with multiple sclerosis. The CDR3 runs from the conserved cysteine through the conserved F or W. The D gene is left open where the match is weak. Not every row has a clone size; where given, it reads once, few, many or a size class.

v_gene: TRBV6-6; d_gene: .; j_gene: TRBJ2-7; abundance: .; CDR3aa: CASSRAYEQYF; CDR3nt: TGTGCCAGCAGCCGGGCCTACGAGCAGTACTTC
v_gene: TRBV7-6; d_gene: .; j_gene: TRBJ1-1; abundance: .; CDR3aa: CASSGRVNTEAFF; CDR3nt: TGTGCCAGCAGCGGGAGAGTGAACACTGAAGCTTTCTTT
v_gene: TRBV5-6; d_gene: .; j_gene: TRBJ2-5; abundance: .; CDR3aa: CASSLGGFGDLRGTQYF; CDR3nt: TGTGCCAGCAGCTTAGGAGGGTTCGGCGACCTTCGGGGGACCCAGTACTTC
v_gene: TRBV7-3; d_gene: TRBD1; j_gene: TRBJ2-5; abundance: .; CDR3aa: CASSLTSDRAETQYF; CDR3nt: TGTGCCAGCAGCTTAACGTCTGACAGGGCGGAGACCCAGTACTTC
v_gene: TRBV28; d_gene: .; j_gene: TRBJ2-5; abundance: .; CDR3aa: CASSFGGLQGTQYF; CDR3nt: TGTGCCAGCAGTTTTGGGGGCTTGCAGGGGACCCAGTACTTC
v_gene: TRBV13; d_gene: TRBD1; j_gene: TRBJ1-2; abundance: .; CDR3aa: CASSLRQGNGYTF; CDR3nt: TGTGCCAGCAGCCTCCGACAGGGCAATGGCTACACCTTC
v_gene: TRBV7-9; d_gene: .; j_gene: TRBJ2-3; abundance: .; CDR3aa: CASSRSPDTQYF; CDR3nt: TGTGCCAGCAGCCGCAGTCCAGATACGCAGTATTTT
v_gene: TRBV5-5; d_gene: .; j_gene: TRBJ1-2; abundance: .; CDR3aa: CASSLGGFAGYTF; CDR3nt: TGTGCCAGCAGCTTGGGAGGGTTCGCGGGCTACACCTTC
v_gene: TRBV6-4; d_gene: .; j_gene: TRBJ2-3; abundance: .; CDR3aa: CASSASAGAGDTQYF; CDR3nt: TGTGCCAGCAGTGCCTCCGCAGGGGCGGGAGATACGCAGTATTTT
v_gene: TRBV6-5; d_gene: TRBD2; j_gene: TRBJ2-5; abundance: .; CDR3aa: CASGSGGPKGTQYF; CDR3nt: TGTGCCAGCGGTAGCGGGGGGCCCAAAGGGACCCAGTACTTC
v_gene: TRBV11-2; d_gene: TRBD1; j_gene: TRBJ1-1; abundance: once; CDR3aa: CASRGLTGGITEAFF; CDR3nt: TGTGCCAGCAGGGGACTTACAGGGGGGATCACTGAAGCTTTCTTT
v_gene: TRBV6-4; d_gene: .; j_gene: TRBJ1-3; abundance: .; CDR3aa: CASSDSHRSSGNTIYF; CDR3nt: TGTGCCAGCAGTGACTCCCACAGGAGCTCTGGAAACACCATATATTTT
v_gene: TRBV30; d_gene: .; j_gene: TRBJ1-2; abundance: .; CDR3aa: CAWSGENYGYTF; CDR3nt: TGTGCCTGGAGTGGTGAAAACTATGGCTACACCTTC
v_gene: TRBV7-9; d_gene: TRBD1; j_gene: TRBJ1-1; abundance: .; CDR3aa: CASSFTRGGVTGADTEAFF; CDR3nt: TGTGCCAGCAGCTTCACGAGAGGGGGAGTTACAGGGGCGGACACTGAAGCTTTCTTT
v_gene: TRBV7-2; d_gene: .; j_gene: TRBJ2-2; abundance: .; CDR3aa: CASSLEVRGTGELFF; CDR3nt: TGTGCCAGCAGCTTAGAAGTCAGAGGAACAGGGGAGCTGTTTTTT
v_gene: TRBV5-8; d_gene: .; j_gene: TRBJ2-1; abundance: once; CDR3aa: CASNLRVPYNEQFF; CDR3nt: TGTGCCAGCAACCTCAGGGTCCCCTACAATGAGCAGTTCTTC
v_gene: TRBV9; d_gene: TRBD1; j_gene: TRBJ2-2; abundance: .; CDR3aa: CASSVGIRDRGAGELFF; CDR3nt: TGTGCCAGCAGCGTAGGAATCAGGGACAGGGGGGCCGGGGAGCTGTTTTTT
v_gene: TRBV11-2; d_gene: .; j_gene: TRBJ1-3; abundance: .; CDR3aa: CASSLGTNRASGNTIYF; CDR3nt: TGTGCCAGCAGCTTAGGTACCAACAGGGCCTCTGGAAACACCATATATTTT
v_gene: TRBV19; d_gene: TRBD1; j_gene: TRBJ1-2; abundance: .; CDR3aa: CASSPRVQGAEPYGYTF; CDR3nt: TGTGCCAGTAGTCCCAGGGTACAGGGGGCGGAACCTTATGGCTACACCTTC
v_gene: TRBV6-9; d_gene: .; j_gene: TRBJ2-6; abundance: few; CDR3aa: CASSEGGSGANVLTF; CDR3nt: TGTGCCAGCAGTGAAGGGGGCTCTGGGGCCAACGTCCTGACTTTC
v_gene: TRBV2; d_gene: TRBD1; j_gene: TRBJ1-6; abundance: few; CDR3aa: CASRDRGPDNSPLHF; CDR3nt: TGTGCCAGCAGGGACAGGGGGCCGGATAATTCACCCCTCCACTTT
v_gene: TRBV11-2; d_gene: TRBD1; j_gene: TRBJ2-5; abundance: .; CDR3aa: CASSLSTGGETQYF; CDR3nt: TGTGCCAGCAGCTTATCAACAGGGGGAGAGACCCAGTACTTC
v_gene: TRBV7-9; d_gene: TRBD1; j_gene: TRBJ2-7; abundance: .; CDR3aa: CASSGERGQGVFVSYEQYF; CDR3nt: TGTGCCAGCAGCGGAGAGAGAGGACAGGGGGTATTCGTCTCCTACGAGCAGTACTTC
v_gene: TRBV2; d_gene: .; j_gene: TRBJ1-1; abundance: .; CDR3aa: CASSERELNTEAFF; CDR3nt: TGTGCCAGCAGTGAAAGGGAGTTGAACACTGAAGCTTTCTTT
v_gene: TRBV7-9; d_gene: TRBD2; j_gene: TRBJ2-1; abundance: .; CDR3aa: CASSGLAGVTNNEQFF; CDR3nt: TGTGCCAGCAGCGGACTAGCGGGGGTTACAAACAATGAGCAGTTCTTC
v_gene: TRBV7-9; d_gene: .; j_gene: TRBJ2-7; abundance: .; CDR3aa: CASSSPGHPYEQYF; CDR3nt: TGTGCCAGCAGCTCCCCGGGACACCCCTACGAGCAGTACTTC